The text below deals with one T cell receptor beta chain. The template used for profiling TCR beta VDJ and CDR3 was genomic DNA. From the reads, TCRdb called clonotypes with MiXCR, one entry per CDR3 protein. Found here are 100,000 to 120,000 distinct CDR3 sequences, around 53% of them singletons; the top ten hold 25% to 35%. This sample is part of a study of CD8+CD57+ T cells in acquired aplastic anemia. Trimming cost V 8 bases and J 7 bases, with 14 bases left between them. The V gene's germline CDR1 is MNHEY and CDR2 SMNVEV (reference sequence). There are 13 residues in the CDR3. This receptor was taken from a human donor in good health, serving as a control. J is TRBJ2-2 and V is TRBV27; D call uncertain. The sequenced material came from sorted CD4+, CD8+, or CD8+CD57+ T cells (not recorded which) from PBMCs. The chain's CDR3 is CASSRLSDGELFF. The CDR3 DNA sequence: TGTGCCAGCTCGAGACTGAGCGACGGGGAGCTGTTTTTT.